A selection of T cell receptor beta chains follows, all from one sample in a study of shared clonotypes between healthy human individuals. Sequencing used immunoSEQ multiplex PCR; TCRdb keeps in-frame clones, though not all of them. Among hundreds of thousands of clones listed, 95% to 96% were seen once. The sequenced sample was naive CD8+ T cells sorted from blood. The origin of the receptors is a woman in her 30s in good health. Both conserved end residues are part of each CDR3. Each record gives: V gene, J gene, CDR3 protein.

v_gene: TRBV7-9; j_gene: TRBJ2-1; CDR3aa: CASSFILSSSYNEQFF
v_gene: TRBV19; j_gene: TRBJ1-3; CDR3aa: CASSKDSTRMRTIYF
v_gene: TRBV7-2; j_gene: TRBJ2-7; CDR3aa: CASSLDNPYEQYF
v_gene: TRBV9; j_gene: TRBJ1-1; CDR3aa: CASSAGTEEAFF
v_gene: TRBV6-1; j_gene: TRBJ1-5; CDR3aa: CASREGQGFSPQHF
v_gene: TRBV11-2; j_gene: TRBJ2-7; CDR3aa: CASSLFRGGSPYEQYF
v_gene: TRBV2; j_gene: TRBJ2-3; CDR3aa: CASSDPAGFDTQYF
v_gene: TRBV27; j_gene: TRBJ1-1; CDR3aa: CASSPISRPEAFF
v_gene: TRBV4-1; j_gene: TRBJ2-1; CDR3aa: CASSPSGGYNEQFF
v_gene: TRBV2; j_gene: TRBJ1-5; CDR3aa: CASRWEGNQPQHF